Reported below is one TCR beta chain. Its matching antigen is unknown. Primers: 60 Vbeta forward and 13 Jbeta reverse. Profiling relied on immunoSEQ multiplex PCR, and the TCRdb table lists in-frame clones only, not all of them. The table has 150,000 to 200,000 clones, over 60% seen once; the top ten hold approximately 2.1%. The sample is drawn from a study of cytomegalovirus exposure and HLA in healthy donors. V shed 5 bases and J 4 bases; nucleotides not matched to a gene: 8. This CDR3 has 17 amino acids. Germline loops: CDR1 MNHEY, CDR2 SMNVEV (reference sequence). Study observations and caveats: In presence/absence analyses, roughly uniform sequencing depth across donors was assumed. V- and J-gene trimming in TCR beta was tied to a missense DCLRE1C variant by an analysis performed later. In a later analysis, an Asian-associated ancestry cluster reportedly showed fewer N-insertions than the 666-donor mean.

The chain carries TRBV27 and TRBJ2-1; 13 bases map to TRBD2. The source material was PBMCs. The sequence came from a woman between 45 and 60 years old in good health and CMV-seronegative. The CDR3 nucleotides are TGTGCCAGCAGTCTGACTAGCGGGAGGCCCTCATACAATGAGCAGTTCTTC. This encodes CASSLTSGRPSYNEQFF.